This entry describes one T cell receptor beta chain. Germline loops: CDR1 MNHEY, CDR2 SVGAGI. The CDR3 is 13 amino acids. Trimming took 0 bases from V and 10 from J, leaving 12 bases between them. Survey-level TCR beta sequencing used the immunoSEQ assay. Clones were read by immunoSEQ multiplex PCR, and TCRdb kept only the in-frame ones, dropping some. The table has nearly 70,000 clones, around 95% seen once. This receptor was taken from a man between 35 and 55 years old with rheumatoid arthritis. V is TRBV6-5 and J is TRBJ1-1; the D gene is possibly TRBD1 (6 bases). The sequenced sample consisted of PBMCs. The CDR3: CASSYSGGRVAFF. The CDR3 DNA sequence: TGTGCCAGCAGTTACTCAGGGGGGCGCGTAGCTTTCTTT.